This is a list of T cell receptor beta chains from one sample in a study of cytomegalovirus exposure and HLA in healthy donors. Some clones are missing from TCRdb's copy, which holds only in-frame ones; the method was immunoSEQ multiplex PCR. Among around 90,000 clones, about four fifths were seen once, and the ten largest hold under 8.5%. The material sequenced was PBMCs. These receptors were obtained from a young man in good health and CMV-seronegative. Each CDR3 is given with its conserved first and last residue. D genes are given only for firm matches. Where a row states a size, it is once, few, many or the class of an expanded clone; other rows omit it.

D: NA
J: TRBJ2-6
size: NA
V: TRBV4-3
DNA: TGCGCCAGCAGCCAATTTCTTTTCGGCTCTGGGGCCAACGTCCTGACTTTC
CDR3: CASSQFLFGSGANVLTF

D: NA
J: TRBJ2-5
size: NA
V: TRBV4-2
DNA: TGTGCCAGCAGCCCCAGGCCGCAAGAGACCCAGTACTTC
CDR3: CASSPRPQETQYF

D: NA
J: TRBJ2-6
size: NA
V: TRBV28
DNA: TGTGCCAGCACCCCTCCCCTGAGGAGCTCTGGGGCCAACGTCCTGACTTTC
CDR3: CASTPPLRSSGANVLTF

D: TRBD1
J: TRBJ1-4
size: NA
V: TRBV5-4
DNA: TGTGCCAGCAGCTCAAGGGGGCTCGGGGAAAAACTGTTTTTT
CDR3: CASSSRGLGEKLFF

D: NA
J: TRBJ1-5
size: NA
V: TRBV6-4
DNA: TGTGCCAGCAGTGAGCAGGGCGATCAGCCCCAGCATTTT
CDR3: CASSEQGDQPQHF

D: TRBD1
J: TRBJ2-1
size: NA
V: TRBV5-6
DNA: TGTGCCAGCAGCTTCCTCTCCGGGACAGGTCTCGGTAATGAGCAGTTCTTC
CDR3: CASSFLSGTGLGNEQFF

D: TRBD2
J: TRBJ2-7
size: NA
V: TRBV6-1
DNA: TGTGCCAGCAGCGAGACTAGCGGGGACTACGAGCAGTACTTC
CDR3: CASSETSGDYEQYF

D: NA
J: TRBJ1-4
size: NA
V: TRBV18
DNA: TGTGCCAGCTCACCTTCGGCAGGGCGTAATGAAAAACTGTTTTTT
CDR3: CASSPSAGRNEKLFF

D: TRBD1
J: TRBJ1-2
size: NA
V: TRBV6-5
DNA: TGTGCCAGCAGTTACTCGAGACAGGGCTATGGCTACACCTTC
CDR3: CASSYSRQGYGYTF

D: TRBD2
J: TRBJ2-1
size: NA
V: TRBV6-4
DNA: TGTGCCAGCAGTGACTCGGGCGGGGGGTACAATGAGCAGTTCTTC
CDR3: CASSDSGGGYNEQFF

D: NA
J: TRBJ2-7
size: NA
V: TRBV13
DNA: TGTGCCAGCAGCTTAGCGGGGTCTTACGAGCAGTACTTC
CDR3: CASSLAGSYEQYF

D: NA
J: TRBJ1-1
size: few
V: TRBV18
DNA: TGTGCCAGCTCCCCGGGTCTCCAACCCCAAGCTTTCTTT
CDR3: CASSPGLQPQAFF

D: NA
J: TRBJ1-2
size: NA
V: TRBV2
DNA: TGTGCCAGCAGTGAAGTCAAATGGGGACACTACTATGGCTACACCTTC
CDR3: CASSEVKWGHYYGYTF

D: TRBD1
J: TRBJ1-5
size: NA
V: TRBV19
DNA: TGTGCCAGTAGTATAGTGACAGGGGATCAGCCCCAGCATTTT
CDR3: CASSIVTGDQPQHF

D: NA
J: TRBJ1-3
size: NA
V: TRBV6-6
DNA: TGTGCCACCACGGACTGGAGCTCTGGAAACACCATATATTTT
CDR3: CATTDWSSGNTIYF

D: NA
J: TRBJ2-7
size: NA
V: TRBV9
DNA: TGTGCCAGCAGCGTAGACACAGGCCTGGGGTACGAGCAGTACTTC
CDR3: CASSVDTGLGYEQYF

D: NA
J: TRBJ1-6
size: few
V: TRBV5-1
DNA: TGCGCCAGCAGGGGAGTTGGGAATTCACCCCTCCACTTT
CDR3: CASRGVGNSPLHF

D: TRBD1
J: TRBJ1-2
size: once
V: TRBV9
DNA: TGTGCCAGCAGCGCCCGGGGCCGTGACAGGGGGCCCGTCCCCTATGGCTACACCTTC
CDR3: CASSARGRDRGPVPYGYTF

D: NA
J: TRBJ1-2
size: NA
V: TRBV10-3
DNA: TGTGCCATCAGTGATCCCGAGCAGGGGCAGGGCTACACCTTC
CDR3: CAISDPEQGQGYTF

D: NA
J: TRBJ2-3
size: NA
V: TRBV7-2
DNA: TGTGCCAGCAGCTCGATAGGGGGGGGACGCACAGATACGCAGTATTTT
CDR3: CASSSIGGGRTDTQYF

D: NA
J: TRBJ1-5
size: NA
V: TRBV7-2
DNA: TGTGCCAGCAGCGCCTCGAGGCGGGGAAATCAGCCCCAGCATTTT
CDR3: CASSASRRGNQPQHF

D: NA
J: TRBJ2-3
size: NA
V: TRBV5-6
DNA: TGTGCCAGCAGCTTGTGGCCCTCGGACTTCACAGATACGCAGTATTTT
CDR3: CASSLWPSDFTDTQYF

D: TRBD2
J: TRBJ2-1
size: NA
V: TRBV9
DNA: TGTGCCAGCAGCGTAGGAAGCAGCGGGAGATCTAGTGAGCAGTTCTTC
CDR3: CASSVGSSGRSSEQFF

D: NA
J: TRBJ1-1
size: NA
V: TRBV2
DNA: TGTGCCAGCAGACTAACAAACTCGGGCACTGAAGCTTTCTTT
CDR3: CASRLTNSGTEAFF

D: NA
J: TRBJ1-2
size: NA
V: TRBV9
DNA: TGTGCCAGCAGCTCCCCCCTGGGGGCCCCAAGCGTCTATGGCTACACCTTC
CDR3: CASSSPLGAPSVYGYTF

D: TRBD1
J: TRBJ2-3
size: NA
V: TRBV2
DNA: TGTGCCAGCAGAGAACCCCGGGACAGGAGGGCAGATACGCAGTATTTT
CDR3: CASREPRDRRADTQYF

D: NA
J: TRBJ1-5
size: NA
V: TRBV28
DNA: TGTGCCAGCAGTCCAGGGGTAAGCAATCAGCCCCAGCATTTT
CDR3: CASSPGVSNQPQHF

D: NA
J: TRBJ2-7
size: NA
V: TRBV6-5
DNA: TGTGCCAGCAGTTCGAGGAGGGAAAAATACGAGCAGTACTTC
CDR3: CASSSRREKYEQYF

D: NA
J: TRBJ2-7
size: NA
V: TRBV5-4
DNA: TGTGCCAGCAGCTTGCGCAGGGGAGAGGACGAGCAGTACTTC
CDR3: CASSLRRGEDEQYF